The TCR beta chain described here comes from a study of shared clonotypes between healthy human individuals. Whole-study findings and limits: Blood was the sole source, and tissue repertoires probably differ.

Points on this clone: Its specificity is unknown.

Method: immunoSEQ multiplex PCR; TCRdb's copy keeps in-frame clones and lacks some. The table includes roughly 1 million clones, 60% to 80% detected once. The CDR3 consists of 15 residues. Between the trimmed V and J ends, which lost 0 bases and 9 bases, there was a span of 16 bases. Germline-derived CDR1 and CDR2 are SGHRS and YFSETQ. This TCR came from a man between 18 and 29 years old in good health. The specimen sequenced was memory CD4+ T cells sorted from blood. Noted subset: CD45RA-negative fraction. The chain links TRBV5-1 to TRBJ2-1; D may correspond to TRBD1 or TRBD2 (5 bases each). CDR3 nucleotides: TGCGCCAGCAGCTTGGGTCTTAGGGGAGCGGTTGAGCAGTTCTTC. Its protein product is CASSLGLRGAVEQFF.